These T cell receptor beta chains were read from a single sample in a study of blood T cell repertoires in COVID-19. Clones were read by immunoSEQ multiplex PCR, and TCRdb kept only the in-frame ones, dropping some. The sample records some 250,000 clones, around 86% being singletons. The sample comprised peripheral blood. Receptors originate from a man aged 30 to 45 who had recovered from COVID-19. The CDR3 runs from the conserved cysteine through the conserved F or W. Fields, in order: J gene, D gene, V gene, CDR3 protein, CDR3 DNA. A D gene is named only where the DNA matches it firmly.

j_call: TRBJ2-7; d_call: TRBD1; v_call: TRBV18; cdr3_aa: CASSPQGQGGIEQYF; cdr3_nt: TGTGCCAGCTCACCCCAGGGACAGGGGGGTATCGAGCAGTACTTC
j_call: TRBJ1-2; d_call: NA; v_call: TRBV7-2; cdr3_aa: CASSLLLSAGGYTF; cdr3_nt: TGTGCCAGCAGCTTACTTTTATCGGCGGGAGGCTACACCTTC
j_call: TRBJ2-2; d_call: TRBD2; v_call: TRBV7-8; cdr3_aa: CASSPGGGTGELFF; cdr3_nt: TGTGCCAGCAGCCCTGGCGGGGGGACCGGGGAGCTGTTTTTT
j_call: TRBJ1-5; d_call: NA; v_call: TRBV19; cdr3_aa: CASSIWSSQPQHF; cdr3_nt: TGTGCCAGTAGTATTTGGAGCAGTCAGCCCCAGCATTTT
j_call: TRBJ1-2; d_call: NA; v_call: TRBV7-9; cdr3_aa: CASYGQPGSGYTF; cdr3_nt: TGTGCCAGCTACGGACAGCCAGGGAGTGGCTACACCTTC
j_call: TRBJ1-2; d_call: NA; v_call: TRBV11-1; cdr3_aa: CASSLSGFSHGYTF; cdr3_nt: TGTGCCAGCAGCTTATCGGGGTTTTCTCATGGCTACACCTTC
j_call: TRBJ2-2; d_call: TRBD1; v_call: TRBV19; cdr3_aa: CASRALGQGNTGELFF; cdr3_nt: TGTGCCAGTAGAGCATTGGGACAGGGGAACACCGGGGAGCTGTTTTTT
j_call: TRBJ2-3; d_call: NA; v_call: TRBV12-3/TRBV12-4; cdr3_aa: CASSFEDTDTQYF; cdr3_nt: TGTGCCAGCAGTTTCGAGGACACAGATACGCAGTATTTT
j_call: TRBJ2-5; d_call: TRBD2; v_call: TRBV9; cdr3_aa: CASSGKLAGPQETQYF; cdr3_nt: TGTGCCAGCAGCGGAAAACTAGCGGGACCCCAAGAGACCCAGTACTTC
j_call: TRBJ2-1; d_call: TRBD2; v_call: TRBV11-2; cdr3_aa: CASSPGRGGPSKQFF; cdr3_nt: TGTGCCAGCAGCCCCGGGCGGGGGGGCCCCAGTAAGCAGTTCTTC